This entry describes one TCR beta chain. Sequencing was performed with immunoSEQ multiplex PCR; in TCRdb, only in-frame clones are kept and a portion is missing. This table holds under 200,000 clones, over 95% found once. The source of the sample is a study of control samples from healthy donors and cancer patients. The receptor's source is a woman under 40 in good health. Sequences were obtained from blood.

This chain's CDR3 is CAYLPGTTIAEQFF. The CDR3 coding sequence is TGTGCCTATCTTCCGGGGACCACTATCGCTGAGCAGTTCTTC. The J gene is TRBJ2-1, the V gene TRBV10-3; D is tentatively TRBD1 or TRBD2 (5 bases each). Per the germline V gene, CDR1 is ENHRY and CDR2 is SYGVKD. There are 14 residues in the CDR3. V lost 11 bases to trimming and J lost 9 bases, with 23 bases between them.